These T cell receptor beta chains were read from a single sample in a study of blood T cell repertoires in COVID-19. The assay was immunoSEQ multiplex PCR, and TCRdb's table has in-frame clones only and misses some. Among some 100,000 clones, approximately 75% were seen once, and the ten largest hold about 13%. The specimen sequenced was peripheral blood. The receptor set was obtained from a human donor in a cohort sampled during active COVID-19. Each CDR3 is given with its conserved first and last residue. D genes are given only for firm matches. Rows may omit the clone size; those that give it use once, few, many or a size class.

>TRBJ1-5|.|.|TRBV2
CATRREDQPQHF
TGTGCCACCCGACGGGAGGATCAGCCCCAGCATTTT
>TRBJ1-1|.|.|TRBV5-5
CASSPWLVRDTFTEAFF
TGTGCCAGCAGCCCCTGGCTGGTCCGGGACACGTTCACTGAAGCTTTCTTT
>TRBJ1-1|.|.|TRBV11-3
CASSLDRRTEAFF
TGTGCCAGCAGCTTAGACAGGAGGACTGAAGCTTTCTTT
>TRBJ1-4|TRBD1|.|TRBV7-2
CASSLQGARGKLFF
TGTGCCAGCAGCTTACAGGGGGCTCGGGGAAAACTGTTTTTT
>TRBJ2-7|.|.|TRBV21-1
CASSATGGTGVTYEQYF
TGTGCCAGCAGCGCCACGGGGGGGACAGGGGTCACCTACGAGCAGTACTTC
>TRBJ2-7|TRBD1|.|TRBV5-1
CASSLDGWTRQGSYEQYF
TGCGCCAGCAGCTTGGACGGGTGGACAAGACAGGGATCCTACGAGCAGTACTTC
>TRBJ1-5|.|.|TRBV6-5
CASSYAGPNQPQHF
TGTGCCAGCAGTTACGCCGGTCCTAATCAGCCCCAGCATTTT
>TRBJ1-2|.|.|TRBV30
CAWSPGHGYTF
TGTGCCTGGAGCCCAGGGCATGGCTACACCTTC
>TRBJ2-5|TRBD1|.|TRBV5-1
CASRLIGTGQETQYF
TGCGCCAGCAGGCTAATAGGGACAGGGCAAGAGACCCAGTACTTC
>TRBJ1-2|.|.|TRBV7-3
CASSRLPGPGGYGYTF
TGTGCCAGCAGCAGACTTCCGGGACCGGGGGGATATGGCTACACCTTC
>TRBJ2-1|.|.|TRBV7-7
CASSPVGGYNEQFF
TGTGCTAGCAGCCCTGTGGGGGGCTACAATGAGCAGTTCTTC
>TRBJ2-3|TRBD2|.|TRBV13
CASSLGQGLGTDTQYF
TGTGCCAGCAGCTTAGGCCAGGGACTAGGCACAGATACGCAGTATTTT
>TRBJ1-3|.|few|TRBV7-2
CASSLAGVSSGNTIYF
TGTGCCAGCAGCTTAGCCGGTGTTTCCTCTGGAAACACCATATATTTT
>TRBJ1-2|TRBD1|.|TRBV18
CASSPTTGSAGYTF
TGTGCCAGCTCACCAACGACAGGGTCGGCTGGCTACACCTTC
>TRBJ1-1|TRBD1|.|TRBV6-6
CASRSPRTGVNTEAFF
TGTGCCAGCCGCAGCCCCCGGACAGGCGTAAACACTGAAGCTTTCTTT
>TRBJ1-2|TRBD1|.|TRBV30
CAWGHGTGVTYGYTF
TGTGCCTGGGGGCACGGGACAGGGGTAACCTATGGCTACACCTTC
>TRBJ2-3|.|.|TRBV2
CASRGTSTDTQYF
TGTGCCAGCAGGGGGACATCCACAGATACGCAGTATTTT
>TRBJ1-1|TRBD1|.|TRBV10-3
CAISDSGTVNTEAFF
TGTGCCATCAGTGACTCCGGGACAGTGAACACTGAAGCTTTCTTT
>TRBJ2-1|.|once|TRBV28
CASTPREYNEQFF
TGTGCCAGCACCCCCCGGGAATACAATGAGCAGTTCTTC
>TRBJ1-6|.|.|TRBV14
CASSPPGQFNSPLHF
TGTGCCAGCAGCCCCCCCGGACAGTTTAATTCACCCCTCCACTTT
>TRBJ2-7|.|.|TRBV7-8
CASREYRGRAYEQYF
TGTGCCAGCAGAGAATACCGAGGCAGAGCCTACGAGCAGTACTTC
>TRBJ2-7|.|.|TRBV27
CASSLSADHYEQYF
TGTGCCAGCAGTTTATCGGCCGATCACTACGAGCAGTACTTC
>TRBJ1-1|.|.|TRBV19
CATRPGTYTEAFF
TGTGCCACTCGCCCAGGAACCTACACTGAAGCTTTCTTT
>TRBJ1-3|.|.|TRBV5-6
CASSLTGAGNTIYF
TGTGCCAGCAGCTTGACGGGAGCGGGAAACACCATATATTTT
>TRBJ2-1|TRBD2|.|TRBV19
CASSRSGDSYNEQFF
TGTGCCAGTAGTAGGAGCGGGGACTCCTACAATGAGCAGTTCTTC
>TRBJ1-3|.|.|TRBV11-2
CASSSRTDPGNTIYF
TGTGCCAGCAGCTCCAGGACAGACCCTGGAAACACCATATATTTT
>TRBJ2-3|.|.|TRBV5-4
CASSLASSTDTQYF
TGTGCCAGCAGCTTGGCCTCTAGCACAGATACGCAGTATTTT
>TRBJ1-1|TRBD1|.|TRBV5-1
CASSTGQARSEAFF
TGCGCCAGCAGCACGGGACAGGCACGGAGTGAAGCTTTCTTT
>TRBJ2-1|.|.|TRBV19
CASSIYRYNEQFF
TGTGCCAGTAGTATTTACCGGTACAATGAGCAGTTCTTC
>TRBJ1-2|.|.|TRBV9
CASTKGPGGYTF
TGTGCCAGCACCAAGGGGCCCGGCGGCTACACCTTC
>TRBJ2-7|TRBD1|.|TRBV11-2
CASSLLHRGDYEQYF
TGTGCCAGCAGCTTACTCCACAGGGGGGACTACGAGCAGTACTTC